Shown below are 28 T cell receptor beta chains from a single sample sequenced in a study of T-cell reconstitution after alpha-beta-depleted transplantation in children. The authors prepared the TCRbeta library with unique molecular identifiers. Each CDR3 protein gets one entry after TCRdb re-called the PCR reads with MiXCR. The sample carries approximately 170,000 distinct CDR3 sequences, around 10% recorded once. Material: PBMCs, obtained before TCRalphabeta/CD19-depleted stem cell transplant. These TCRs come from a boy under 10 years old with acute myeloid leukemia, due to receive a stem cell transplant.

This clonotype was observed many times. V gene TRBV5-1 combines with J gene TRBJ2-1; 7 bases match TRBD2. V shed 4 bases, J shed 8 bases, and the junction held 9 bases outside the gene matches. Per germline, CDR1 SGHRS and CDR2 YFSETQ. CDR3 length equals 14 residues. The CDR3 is CASSLLWAGDEQFF. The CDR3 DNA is TGCGCCAGCAGCCTCTTGTGGGCGGGGGATGAGCAGTTCTTC.

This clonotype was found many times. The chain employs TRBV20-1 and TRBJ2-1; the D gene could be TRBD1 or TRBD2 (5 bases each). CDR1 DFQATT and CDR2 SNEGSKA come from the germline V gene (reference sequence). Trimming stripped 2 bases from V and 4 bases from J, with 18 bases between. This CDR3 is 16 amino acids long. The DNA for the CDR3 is TGCAGTGCTAGACTCACTTGGGACCTGGATTACAATGAGCAGTTCTTC. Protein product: CSARLTWDLDYNEQFF.

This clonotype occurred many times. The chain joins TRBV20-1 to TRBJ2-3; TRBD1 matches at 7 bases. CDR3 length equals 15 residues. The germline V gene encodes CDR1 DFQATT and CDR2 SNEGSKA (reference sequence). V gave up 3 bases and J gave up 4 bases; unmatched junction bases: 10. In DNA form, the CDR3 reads TGCAGTGCTAGCCGCAGGGGGTTCTCTCCAGATACGCAGTATTTT. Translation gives CSASRRGFSPDTQYF.

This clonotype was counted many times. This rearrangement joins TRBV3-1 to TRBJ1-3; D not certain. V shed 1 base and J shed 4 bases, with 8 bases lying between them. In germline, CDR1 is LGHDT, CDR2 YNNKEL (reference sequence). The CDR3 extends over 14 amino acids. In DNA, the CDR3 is TGTGCCAGCAGCCAAGTGTCTGACGGAAACACCATATATTTT. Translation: CASSQVSDGNTIYF.

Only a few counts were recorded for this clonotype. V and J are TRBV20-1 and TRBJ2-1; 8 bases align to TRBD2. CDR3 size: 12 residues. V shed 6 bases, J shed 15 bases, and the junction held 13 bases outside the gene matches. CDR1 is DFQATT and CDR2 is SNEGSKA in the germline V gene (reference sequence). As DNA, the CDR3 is TGCAGTGCCCAGGCGGGCGGGACTAGGCTGTTCTTC. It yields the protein CSAQAGGTRLFF.

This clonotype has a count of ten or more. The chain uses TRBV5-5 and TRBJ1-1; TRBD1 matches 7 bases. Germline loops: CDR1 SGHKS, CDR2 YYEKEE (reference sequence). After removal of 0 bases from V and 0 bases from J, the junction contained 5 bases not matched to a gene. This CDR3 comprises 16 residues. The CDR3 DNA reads TGTGCCAGCAGCTTGGGACAGGGCGAGGTGAACACTGAAGCTTTCTTT. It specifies CASSLGQGEVNTEAFF.

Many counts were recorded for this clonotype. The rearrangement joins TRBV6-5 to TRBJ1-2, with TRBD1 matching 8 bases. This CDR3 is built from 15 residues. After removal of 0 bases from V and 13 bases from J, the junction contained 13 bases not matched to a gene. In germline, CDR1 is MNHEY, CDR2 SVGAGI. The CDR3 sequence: CASSYSGQGARWITF. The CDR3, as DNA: TGTGCCAGCAGTTACTCGGGGCAGGGGGCGCGATGGATCACCTTC.

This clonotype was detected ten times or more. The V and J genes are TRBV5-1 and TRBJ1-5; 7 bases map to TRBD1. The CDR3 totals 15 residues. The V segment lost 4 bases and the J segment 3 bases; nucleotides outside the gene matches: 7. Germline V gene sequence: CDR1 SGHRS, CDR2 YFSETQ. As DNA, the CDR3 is TGCGCCAGCAGCCTTGGGGACAGTTACAATCAGCCCCAGCATTTT. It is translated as CASSLGDSYNQPQHF.

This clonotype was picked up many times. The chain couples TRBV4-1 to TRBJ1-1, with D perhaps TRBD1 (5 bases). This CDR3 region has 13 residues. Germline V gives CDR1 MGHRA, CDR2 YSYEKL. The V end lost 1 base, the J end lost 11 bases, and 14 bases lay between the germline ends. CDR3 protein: CASSQGAGRAAFF. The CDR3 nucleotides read TGCGCCAGCAGCCAAGGTGCGGGGCGCGCGGCTTTCTTT.

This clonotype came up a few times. The CDR3 sequence: CASSEASKSPNQPQHF. In nucleotides, the CDR3 is TGTGCCAGCAGTGAAGCCTCCAAGAGCCCTAATCAGCCCCAGCATTTT. The rearrangement uses TRBV2 and TRBJ1-5; D gene ambiguous. Germline CDR1 reads SNHLY; CDR2 reads FYNNEI. This CDR3 region has 16 residues. Trimming shortened V by 0 bases and J by 4 bases, and 13 bases separated the two germline ends.

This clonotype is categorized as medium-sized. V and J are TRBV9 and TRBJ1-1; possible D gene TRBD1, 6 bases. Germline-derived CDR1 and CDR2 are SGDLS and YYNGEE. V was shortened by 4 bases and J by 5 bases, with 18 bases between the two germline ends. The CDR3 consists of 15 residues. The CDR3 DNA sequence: TGTGCCAGCAGCCCTCCGGACAGATCATGGACTGAAGCTTTCTTT. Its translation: CASSPPDRSWTEAFF.

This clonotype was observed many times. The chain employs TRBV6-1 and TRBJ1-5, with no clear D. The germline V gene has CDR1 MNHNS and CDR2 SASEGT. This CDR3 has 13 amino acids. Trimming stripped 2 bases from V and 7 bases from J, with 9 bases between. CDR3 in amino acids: CASSEIGKQPQHF. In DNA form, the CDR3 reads TGTGCCAGCAGTGAAATAGGGAAACAGCCCCAGCATTTT.

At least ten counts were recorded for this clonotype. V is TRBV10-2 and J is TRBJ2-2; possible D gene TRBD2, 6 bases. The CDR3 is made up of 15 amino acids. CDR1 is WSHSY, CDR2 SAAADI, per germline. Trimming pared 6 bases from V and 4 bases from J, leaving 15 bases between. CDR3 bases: TGCGCCAGCAGCGAAGACGGGGGAGCCACCGGGGAGCTGTTTTTT. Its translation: CASSEDGGATGELFF.

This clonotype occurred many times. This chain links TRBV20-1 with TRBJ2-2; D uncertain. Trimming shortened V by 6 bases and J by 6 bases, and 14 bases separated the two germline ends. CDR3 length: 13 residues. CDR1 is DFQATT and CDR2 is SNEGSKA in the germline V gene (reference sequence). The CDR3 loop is CSAFRAQAGELFF. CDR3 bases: TGCAGTGCCTTCCGGGCCCAGGCCGGGGAGCTGTTTTTT.

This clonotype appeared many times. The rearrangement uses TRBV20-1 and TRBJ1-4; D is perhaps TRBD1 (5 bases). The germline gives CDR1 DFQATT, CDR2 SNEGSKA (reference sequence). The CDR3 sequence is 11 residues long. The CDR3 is CSFRVGEKLFF. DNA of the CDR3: TGCAGCTTCAGGGTCGGGGAAAAACTGTTTTTT.

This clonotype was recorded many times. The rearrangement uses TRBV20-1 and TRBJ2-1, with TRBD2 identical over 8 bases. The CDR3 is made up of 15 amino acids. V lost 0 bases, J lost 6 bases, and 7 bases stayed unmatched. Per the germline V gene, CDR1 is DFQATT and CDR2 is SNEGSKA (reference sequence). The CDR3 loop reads CSARDFREGPNEQFF. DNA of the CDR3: TGCAGTGCTAGAGATTTCCGGGAGGGTCCCAATGAGCAGTTCTTC.

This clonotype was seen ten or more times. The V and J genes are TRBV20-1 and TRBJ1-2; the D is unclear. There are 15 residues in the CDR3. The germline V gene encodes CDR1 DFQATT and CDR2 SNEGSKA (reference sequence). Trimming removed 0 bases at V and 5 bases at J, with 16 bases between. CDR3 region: CSARDSGGRTYGYTF. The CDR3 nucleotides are TGCAGTGCTAGAGATTCTGGCGGCAGGACTTATGGCTACACCTTC.

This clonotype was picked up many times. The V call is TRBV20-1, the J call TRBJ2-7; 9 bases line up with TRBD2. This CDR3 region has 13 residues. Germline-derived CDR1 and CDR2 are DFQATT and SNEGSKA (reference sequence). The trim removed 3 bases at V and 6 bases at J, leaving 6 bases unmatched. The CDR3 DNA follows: TGCAGTGCTAGGACCGGGACTAGCTTCGAGCAGTACTTC. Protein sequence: CSARTGTSFEQYF.

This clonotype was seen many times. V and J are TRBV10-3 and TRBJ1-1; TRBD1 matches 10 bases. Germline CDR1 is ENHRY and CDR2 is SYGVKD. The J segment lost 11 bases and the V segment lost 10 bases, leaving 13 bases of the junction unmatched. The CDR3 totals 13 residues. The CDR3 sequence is CATAVTDRGSAFF. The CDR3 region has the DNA TGTGCCACCGCTGTCACGGACAGGGGGTCCGCTTTCTTT.

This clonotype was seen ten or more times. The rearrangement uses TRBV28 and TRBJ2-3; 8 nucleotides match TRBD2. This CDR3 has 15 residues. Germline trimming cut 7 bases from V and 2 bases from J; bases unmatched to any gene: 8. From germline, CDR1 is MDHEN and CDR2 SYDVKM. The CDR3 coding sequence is TGTGCCAGCAAACCTGCGGGAGGATCCACAGATACGCAGTATTTT. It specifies CASKPAGGSTDTQYF.

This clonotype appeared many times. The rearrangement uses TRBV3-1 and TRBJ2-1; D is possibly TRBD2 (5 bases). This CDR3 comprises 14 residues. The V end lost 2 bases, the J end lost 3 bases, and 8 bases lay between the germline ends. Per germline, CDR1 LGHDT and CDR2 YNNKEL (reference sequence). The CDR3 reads CASSQWTLYNEQFF. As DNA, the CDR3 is TGTGCCAGCAGCCAATGGACTCTCTACAATGAGCAGTTCTTC.

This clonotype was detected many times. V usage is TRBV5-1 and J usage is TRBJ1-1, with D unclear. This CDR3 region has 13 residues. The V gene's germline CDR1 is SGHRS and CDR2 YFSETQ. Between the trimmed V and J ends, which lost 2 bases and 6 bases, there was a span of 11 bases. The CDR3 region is CASSFPDAAEAFF. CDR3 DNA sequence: TGCGCCAGCAGCTTCCCGGATGCTGCTGAAGCTTTCTTT.

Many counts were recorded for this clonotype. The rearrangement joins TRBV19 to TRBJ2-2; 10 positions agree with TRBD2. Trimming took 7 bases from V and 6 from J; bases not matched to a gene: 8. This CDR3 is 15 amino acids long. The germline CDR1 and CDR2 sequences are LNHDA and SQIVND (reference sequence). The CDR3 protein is CASIMSGTSAGELFF. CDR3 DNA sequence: TGTGCCAGTATCATGTCCGGGACTAGCGCCGGGGAGCTGTTTTTT. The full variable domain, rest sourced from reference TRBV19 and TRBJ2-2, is DGGITQSPKYLFRKEGQNVTLSCEQNLNHDAMYWYRQDPGQGLRLIYYSQIVNDFQKGDIAEGYSVSREKKESFPLTVTSAQKNPTAFYLCASIMSGTSAGELFFGEGSRLTVL.

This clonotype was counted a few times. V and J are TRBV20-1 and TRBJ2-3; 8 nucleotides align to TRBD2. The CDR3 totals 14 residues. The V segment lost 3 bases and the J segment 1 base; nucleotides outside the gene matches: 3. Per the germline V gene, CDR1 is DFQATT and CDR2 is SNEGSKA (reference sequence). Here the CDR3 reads CSASSGGGTDTQYF. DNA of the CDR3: TGCAGTGCTAGTTCGGGGGGGGGCACAGATACGCAGTATTTT.

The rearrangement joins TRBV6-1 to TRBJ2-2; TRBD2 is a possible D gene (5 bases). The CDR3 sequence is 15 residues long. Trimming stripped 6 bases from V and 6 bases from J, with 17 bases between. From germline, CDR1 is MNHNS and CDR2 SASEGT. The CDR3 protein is CASRDFWGIAGELFF. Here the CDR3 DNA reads TGTGCCAGCAGGGACTTTTGGGGAATTGCCGGGGAGCTGTTTTTT.

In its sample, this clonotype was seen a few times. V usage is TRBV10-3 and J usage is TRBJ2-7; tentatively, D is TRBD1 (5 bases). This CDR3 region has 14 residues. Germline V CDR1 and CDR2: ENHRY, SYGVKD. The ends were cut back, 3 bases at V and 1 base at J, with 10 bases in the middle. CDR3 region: CAISDPDSSYEQYV. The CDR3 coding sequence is TGTGCCATCAGTGACCCAGACAGTTCCTACGAGCAGTACGTC.

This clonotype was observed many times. The CDR3 loop is CASSLSPSTSGELFF. The CDR3 nucleotides read TGTGCCAGCAGTTTATCCCCCTCTACATCCGGGGAGCTGTTTTTT. The rearrangement uses TRBV27 and TRBJ2-2, with D unresolved. Germline V gene lookup returns CDR1 MNHEY and CDR2 SMNVEV (reference sequence). V lost 0 bases and J 6 bases, leaving 11 bases between the germline ends. The CDR3 runs to 15 residues.

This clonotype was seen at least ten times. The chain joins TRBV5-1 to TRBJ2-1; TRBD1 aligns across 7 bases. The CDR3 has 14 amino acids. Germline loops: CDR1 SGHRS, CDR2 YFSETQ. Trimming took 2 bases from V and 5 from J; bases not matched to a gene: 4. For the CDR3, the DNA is TGCGCCAGCAGCTTCGCCGGGACAGACAATGAGCAGTTCTTC. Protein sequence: CASSFAGTDNEQFF.